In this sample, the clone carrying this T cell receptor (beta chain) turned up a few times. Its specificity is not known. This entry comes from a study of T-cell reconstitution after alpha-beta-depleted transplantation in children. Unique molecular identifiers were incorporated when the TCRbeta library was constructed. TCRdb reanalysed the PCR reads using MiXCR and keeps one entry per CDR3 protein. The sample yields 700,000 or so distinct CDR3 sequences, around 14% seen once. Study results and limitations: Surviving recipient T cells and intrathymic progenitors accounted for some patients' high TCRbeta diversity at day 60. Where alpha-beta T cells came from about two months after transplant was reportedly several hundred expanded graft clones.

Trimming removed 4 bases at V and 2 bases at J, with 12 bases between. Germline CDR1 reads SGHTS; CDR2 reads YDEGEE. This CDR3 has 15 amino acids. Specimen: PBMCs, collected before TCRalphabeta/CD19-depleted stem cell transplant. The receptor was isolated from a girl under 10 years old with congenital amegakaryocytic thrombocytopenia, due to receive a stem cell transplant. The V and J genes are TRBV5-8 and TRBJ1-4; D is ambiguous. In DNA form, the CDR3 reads TGTGCCAGCAGCGCCCCGGGTTACACTAATGAAAAACTGTTTTTT. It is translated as CASSAPGYTNEKLFF.